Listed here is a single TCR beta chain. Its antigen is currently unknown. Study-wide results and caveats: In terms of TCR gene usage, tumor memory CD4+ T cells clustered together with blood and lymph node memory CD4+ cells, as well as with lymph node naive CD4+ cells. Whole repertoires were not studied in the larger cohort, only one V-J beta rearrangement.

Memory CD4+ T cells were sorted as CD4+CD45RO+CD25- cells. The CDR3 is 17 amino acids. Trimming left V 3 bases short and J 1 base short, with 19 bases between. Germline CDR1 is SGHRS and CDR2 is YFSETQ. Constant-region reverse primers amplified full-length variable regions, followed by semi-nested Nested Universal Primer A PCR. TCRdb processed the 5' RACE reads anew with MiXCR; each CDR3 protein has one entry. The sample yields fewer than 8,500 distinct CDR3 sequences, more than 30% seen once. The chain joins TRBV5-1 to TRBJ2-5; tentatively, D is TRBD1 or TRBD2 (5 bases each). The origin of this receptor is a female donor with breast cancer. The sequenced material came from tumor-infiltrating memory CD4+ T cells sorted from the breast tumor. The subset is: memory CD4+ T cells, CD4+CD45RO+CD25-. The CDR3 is CASSSGLRTGPQETQYF. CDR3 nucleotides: TGCGCCAGCAGCTCAGGATTACGTACGGGGCCCCAAGAGACCCAGTACTTC.